This T cell receptor beta chain was found in a study of blood T cells in healthy people across ages. Aged roughly 6 to 90, donors were systemically healthy Caucasians from Russia. Together with a sample-barcoded 5' primer, a J-beta primer mix was included in a second PCR lasting about 6 to 11 cycles. Every cDNA was tagged by a template-switch adaptor with 12 random nucleotides. TCRdb independently ran MiXCR on the 5' RACE reads; one entry per CDR3 protein. The sample shows about a million distinct CDR3 sequences, roughly two fifths of them seen only once. Study-level points and caveats: Greater diversity and more naive CD4+ cells were seen in long-lived donors than in aged donors. The study could not conclusively compare naive and antigen-experienced cells, given its unsorted PBMCs.

On this clonotype: Its target is not known.

Source material: blood. The TCR originated in a man aged 18 to 30 in good health.

This CDR3 reads CASSLGPLRVQGPYEQYF. The CDR3 DNA is TGTGCCAGCAGCTTAGGTCCTCTTCGTGTTCAGGGCCCCTACGAGCAGTACTTC. The V gene is TRBV7-9, the J gene TRBJ2-4; D is perhaps TRBD1 (5 bases). TRBJ2-7 matches the DNA end more closely, so the J call is doubtful. This CDR3 spans 18 amino acids. CDR1 and CDR2 from the germline V gene are SEHNR and FQNEAQ (reference sequence).